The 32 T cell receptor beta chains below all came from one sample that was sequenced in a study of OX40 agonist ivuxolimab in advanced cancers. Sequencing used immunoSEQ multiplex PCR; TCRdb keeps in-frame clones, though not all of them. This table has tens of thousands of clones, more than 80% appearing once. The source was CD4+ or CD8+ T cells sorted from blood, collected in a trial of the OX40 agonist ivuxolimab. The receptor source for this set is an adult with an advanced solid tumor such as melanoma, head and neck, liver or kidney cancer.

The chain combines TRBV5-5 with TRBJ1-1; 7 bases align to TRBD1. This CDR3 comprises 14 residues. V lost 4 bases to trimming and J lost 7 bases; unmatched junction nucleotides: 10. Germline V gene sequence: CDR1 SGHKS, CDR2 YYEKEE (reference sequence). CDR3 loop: CASSPSNRGLEAFF. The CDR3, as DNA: TGTGCCAGCAGCCCTAGTAACAGGGGACTTGAAGCTTTCTTT.

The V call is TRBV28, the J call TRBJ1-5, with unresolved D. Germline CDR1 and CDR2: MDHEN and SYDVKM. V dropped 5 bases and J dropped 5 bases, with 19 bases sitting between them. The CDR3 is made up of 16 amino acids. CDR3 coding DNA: TGTGCCAGCAGTACCCGCCCCTCCGACCCACATCAGCCCCAGCATTTT. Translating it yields CASSTRPSDPHQPQHF.

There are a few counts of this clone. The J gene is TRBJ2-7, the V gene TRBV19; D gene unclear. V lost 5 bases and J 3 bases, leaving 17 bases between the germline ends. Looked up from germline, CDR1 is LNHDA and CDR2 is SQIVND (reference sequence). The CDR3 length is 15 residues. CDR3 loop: CASSVSGASVYEQYF. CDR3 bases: TGTGCCAGTAGTGTATCGGGTGCCTCGGTCTACGAGCAGTACTTC.

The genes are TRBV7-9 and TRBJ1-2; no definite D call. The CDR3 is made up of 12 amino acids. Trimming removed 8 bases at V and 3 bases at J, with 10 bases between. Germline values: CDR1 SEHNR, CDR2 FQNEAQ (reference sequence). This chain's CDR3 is CASDATYYGYTF. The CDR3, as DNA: TGTGCCAGCGACGCGACGTACTATGGCTACACCTTC.

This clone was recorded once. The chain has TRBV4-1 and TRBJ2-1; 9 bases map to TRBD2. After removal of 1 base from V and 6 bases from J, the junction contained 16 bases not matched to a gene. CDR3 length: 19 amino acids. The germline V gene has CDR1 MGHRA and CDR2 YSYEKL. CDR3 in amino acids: CASSQVSLYTSGPTNEQFF. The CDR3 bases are TGCGCCAGCAGCCAAGTCTCCCTATATACTAGCGGGCCAACCAATGAGCAGTTCTTC.

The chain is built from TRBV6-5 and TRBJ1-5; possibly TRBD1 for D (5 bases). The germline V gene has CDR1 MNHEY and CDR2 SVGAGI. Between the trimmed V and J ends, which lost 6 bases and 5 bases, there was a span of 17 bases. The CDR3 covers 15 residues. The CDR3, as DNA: TGTGCCAGCAGGAGAAGTTGGGGGGAGGATCAGCCCCAGCATTTT. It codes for CASRRSWGEDQPQHF.

The CDR3 loop is CASSESSGGSHEQYF. CDR3 bases: TGCGCCAGCAGTGAGTCTTCGGGAGGGTCCCACGAGCAGTACTTC. This chain links TRBV10-1 with TRBJ2-7; 8 bases fit TRBD2. The CDR3 length is 15 residues. Germline V CDR1 and CDR2: WNHNN, SYGVQD (reference sequence). V lost 0 bases and J lost 5; bases outside the gene matches: 6.

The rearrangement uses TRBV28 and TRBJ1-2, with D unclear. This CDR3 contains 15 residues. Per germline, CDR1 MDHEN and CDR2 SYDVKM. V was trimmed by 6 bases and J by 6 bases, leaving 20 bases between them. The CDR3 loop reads CASSVSHKVSNGYTF. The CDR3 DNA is TGTGCCAGCAGCGTCTCCCATAAGGTTTCAAATGGCTACACCTTC.

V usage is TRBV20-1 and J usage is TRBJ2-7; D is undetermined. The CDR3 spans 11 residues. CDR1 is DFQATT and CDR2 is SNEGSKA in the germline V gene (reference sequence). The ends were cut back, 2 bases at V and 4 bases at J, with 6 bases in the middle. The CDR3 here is CSARTGYEQYF. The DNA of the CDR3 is TGCAGTGCTAGAACCGGGTACGAGCAGTACTTC.

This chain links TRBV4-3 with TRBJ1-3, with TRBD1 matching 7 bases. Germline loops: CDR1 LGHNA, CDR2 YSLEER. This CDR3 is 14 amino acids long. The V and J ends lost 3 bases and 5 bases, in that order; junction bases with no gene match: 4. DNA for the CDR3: TGCGCCAGCAGCCAGGTACAGGGGAGAAACACCATATATTTT. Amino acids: CASSQVQGRNTIYF.

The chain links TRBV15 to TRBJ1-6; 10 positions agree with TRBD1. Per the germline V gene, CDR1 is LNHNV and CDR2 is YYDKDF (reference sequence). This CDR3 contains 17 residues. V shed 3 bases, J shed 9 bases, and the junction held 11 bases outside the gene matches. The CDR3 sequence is CATSSGQGETRSSPLHF. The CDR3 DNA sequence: TGTGCCACCAGCAGCGGACAGGGGGAAACGCGCAGTTCACCCCTCCACTTT.

The CDR3 DNA follows: TGTGCCAGCAGCCAGCCCTCGGTGAGCAGGACGCAGTATTTT. Translation: CASSQPSVSRTQYF. The chain is built from TRBV5-5 and TRBJ2-3; D remains ambiguous. There are 14 residues in the CDR3. CDR1 is SGHKS, CDR2 YYEKEE, per germline (reference sequence). Trimming pared 4 bases from V and 9 bases from J, leaving 18 bases between.

CDR3 bases: TGTGCCAGCAGCGTAACAGGTAGGACTGAAGCTTTCTTT. Protein product: CASSVTGRTEAFF. V is TRBV9 and J is TRBJ1-1; tentatively, D is TRBD1 (5 bases). V lost 1 base to trimming and J lost 5 bases, with 9 bases between them. In germline, CDR1 is SGDLS, CDR2 YYNGEE. This CDR3 has 13 amino acids.

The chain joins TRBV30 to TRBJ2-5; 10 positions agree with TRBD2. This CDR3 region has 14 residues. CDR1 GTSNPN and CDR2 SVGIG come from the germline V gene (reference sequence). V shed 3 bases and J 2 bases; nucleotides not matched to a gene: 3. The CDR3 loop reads CAWRSGRVQETQYF. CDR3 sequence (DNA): TGTGCCTGGAGAAGCGGGAGGGTACAAGAGACCCAGTACTTC.

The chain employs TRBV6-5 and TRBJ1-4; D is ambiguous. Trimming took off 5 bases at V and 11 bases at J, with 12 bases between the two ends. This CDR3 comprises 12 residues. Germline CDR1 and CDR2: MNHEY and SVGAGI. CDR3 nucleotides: TGTGCCAGCAGTACAGCCACGGGGAAACTGTTTTTT. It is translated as CASSTATGKLFF.

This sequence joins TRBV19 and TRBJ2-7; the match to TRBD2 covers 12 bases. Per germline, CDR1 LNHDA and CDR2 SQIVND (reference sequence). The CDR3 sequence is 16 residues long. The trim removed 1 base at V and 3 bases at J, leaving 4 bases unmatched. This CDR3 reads CASSIASGRANYEQYF. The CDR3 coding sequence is TGTGCCAGTAGTATAGCTAGCGGGAGGGCCAACTACGAGCAGTACTTC.

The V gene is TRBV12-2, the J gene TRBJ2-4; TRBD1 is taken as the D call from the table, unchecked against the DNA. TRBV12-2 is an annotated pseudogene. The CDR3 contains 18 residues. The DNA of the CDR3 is TGTGCAAGTCGCTTATCGACGGGACAGACAGGTGCCAAAAACATTCAGTACTTC. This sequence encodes CASRLSTGQTGAKNIQYF.

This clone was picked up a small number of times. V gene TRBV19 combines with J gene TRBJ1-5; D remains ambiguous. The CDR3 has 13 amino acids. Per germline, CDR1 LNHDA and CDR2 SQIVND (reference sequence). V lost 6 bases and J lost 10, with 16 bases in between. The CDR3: CASSQQWGEPQHF. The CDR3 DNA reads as TGTGCCAGTAGCCAACAGTGGGGAGAACCCCAGCATTTT.

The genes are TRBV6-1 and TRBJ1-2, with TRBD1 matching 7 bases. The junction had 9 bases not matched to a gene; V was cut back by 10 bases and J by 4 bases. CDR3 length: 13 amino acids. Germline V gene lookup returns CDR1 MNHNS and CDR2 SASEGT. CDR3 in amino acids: CATDREGVYGYTF. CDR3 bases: TGTGCCACCGACAGGGAAGGGGTCTATGGCTACACCTTC.

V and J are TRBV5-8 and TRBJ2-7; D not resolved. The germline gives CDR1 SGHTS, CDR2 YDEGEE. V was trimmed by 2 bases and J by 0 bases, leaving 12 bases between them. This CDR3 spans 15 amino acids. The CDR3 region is CASSFWLPSSYEQYF. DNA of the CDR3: TGTGCCAGCAGCTTTTGGCTTCCGAGCTCCTACGAGCAGTACTTC. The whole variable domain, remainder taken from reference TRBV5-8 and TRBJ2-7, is EAGVTQSPTHLIKTRGQQATLRCSPISGHTSVYWYQQALGLGLQFLLWYDEGEERNRGNFPPRFSGRQFPNYSSELNVNALELEDSALYLCASSFWLPSSYEQYFGPGTRLTVT.

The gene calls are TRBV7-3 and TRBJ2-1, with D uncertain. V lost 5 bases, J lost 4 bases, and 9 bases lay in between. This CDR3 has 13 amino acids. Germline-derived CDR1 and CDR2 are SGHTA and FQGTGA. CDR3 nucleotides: TGTGCCAGCAGCGCCAACTATTACAATGAGCAGTTCTTC. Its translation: CASSANYYNEQFF.

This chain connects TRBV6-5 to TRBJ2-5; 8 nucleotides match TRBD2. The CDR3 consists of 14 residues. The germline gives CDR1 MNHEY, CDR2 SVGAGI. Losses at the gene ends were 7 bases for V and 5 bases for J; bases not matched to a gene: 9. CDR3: CASKAGGSGETQYF. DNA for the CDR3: TGTGCCAGCAAGGCGGGAGGATCGGGGGAGACCCAGTACTTC.

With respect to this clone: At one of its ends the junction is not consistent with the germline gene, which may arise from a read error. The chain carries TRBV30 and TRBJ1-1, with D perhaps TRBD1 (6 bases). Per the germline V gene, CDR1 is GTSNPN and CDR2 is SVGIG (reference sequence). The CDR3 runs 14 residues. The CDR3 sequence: CAWSTRPQGTRGDF. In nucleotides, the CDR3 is TGTGCCTGGAGTACTCGACCACAGGGAACTAGGGGGGACTTT.

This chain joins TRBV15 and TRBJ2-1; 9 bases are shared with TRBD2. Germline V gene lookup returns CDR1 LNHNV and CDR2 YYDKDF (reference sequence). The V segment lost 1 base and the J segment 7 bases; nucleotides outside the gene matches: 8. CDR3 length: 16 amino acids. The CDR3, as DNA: TGTGCCACCAGCAGAGCTGGGACTAGCAGGGGGAATGAGCAGTTCTTC. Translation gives CATSRAGTSRGNEQFF.

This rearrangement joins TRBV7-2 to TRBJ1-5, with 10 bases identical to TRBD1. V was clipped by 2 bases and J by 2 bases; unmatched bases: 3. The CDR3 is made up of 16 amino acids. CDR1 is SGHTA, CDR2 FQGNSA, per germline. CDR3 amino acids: CASSLRGTGGNQPQHF. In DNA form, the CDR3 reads TGTGCCAGCAGCTTAAGGGGGACAGGGGGCAATCAGCCCCAGCATTTT.

The CDR3 DNA is TGTGCCAGCAGTCTGGGCCAGACGCTATCGGGTGGGACCCAGTACTTC. Encoded protein: CASSLGQTLSGGTQYF. The V call is TRBV2, the J call TRBJ2-5; the D is unclear. The ends were cut back, 5 bases at V and 7 bases at J, with 23 bases in the middle. The CDR3 loop spans 16 amino acids. Germline assignment: CDR1 SNHLY and CDR2 FYNNEI.

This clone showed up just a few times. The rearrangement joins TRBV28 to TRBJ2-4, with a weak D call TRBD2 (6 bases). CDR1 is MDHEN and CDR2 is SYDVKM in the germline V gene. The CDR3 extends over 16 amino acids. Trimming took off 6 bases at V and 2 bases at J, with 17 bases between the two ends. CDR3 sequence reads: CASRPLPRETKNIQYF. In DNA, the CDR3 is TGTGCCAGCAGACCCCTGCCCCGGGAGACCAAAAACATTCAGTACTTC.

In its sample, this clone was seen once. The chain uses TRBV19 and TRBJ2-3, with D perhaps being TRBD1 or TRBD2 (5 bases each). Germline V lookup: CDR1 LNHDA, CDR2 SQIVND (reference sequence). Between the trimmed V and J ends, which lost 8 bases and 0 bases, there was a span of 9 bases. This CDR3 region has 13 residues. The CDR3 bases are TGTGCCAGTGAGGGACCCAGCACAGATACGCAGTATTTT. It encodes CASEGPSTDTQYF.

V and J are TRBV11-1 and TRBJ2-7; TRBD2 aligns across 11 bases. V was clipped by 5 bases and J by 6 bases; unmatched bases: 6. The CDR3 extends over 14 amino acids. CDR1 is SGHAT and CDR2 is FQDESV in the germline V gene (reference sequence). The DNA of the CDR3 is TGTGCCAGCAGCCCCCTAGCGGGAGGAATCGAGCAGTACTTC. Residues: CASSPLAGGIEQYF.

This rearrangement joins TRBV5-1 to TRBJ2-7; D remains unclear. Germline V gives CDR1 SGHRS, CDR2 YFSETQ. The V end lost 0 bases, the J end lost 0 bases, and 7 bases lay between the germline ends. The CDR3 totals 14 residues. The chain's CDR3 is CASSLDRLSYEQYF. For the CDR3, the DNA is TGCGCCAGCAGCTTGGACAGACTCTCCTACGAGCAGTACTTC.

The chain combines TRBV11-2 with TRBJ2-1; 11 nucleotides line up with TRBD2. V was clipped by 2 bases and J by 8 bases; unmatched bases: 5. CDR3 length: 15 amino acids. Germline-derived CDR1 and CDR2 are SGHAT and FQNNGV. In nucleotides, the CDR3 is TGTGCCAGCAGCTTAATAGCGGGAGGGAACCATGAGCAGTTCTTC. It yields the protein CASSLIAGGNHEQFF. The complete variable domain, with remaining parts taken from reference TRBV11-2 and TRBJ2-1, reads EAGVAQSPRYKIIEKRQSVAFWCNPISGHATLYWYQQILGQGPKLLIQFQNNGVVDDSQLPKDRFSAERLKGVDSTLKIQPAKLEDSAVYLCASSLIAGGNHEQFFGPGTRLTVL.

This CDR3 is CASSESPRGKLFF. The CDR3 nucleotides read TGTGCCAGCAGTGAGAGCCCGCGCGGGAAACTGTTTTTT. The genes are TRBV6-4 and TRBJ1-4; D remains ambiguous. CDR1 and CDR2 from the germline V gene are MRHNA and SNTAGT. The V gene lost 3 bases and the J gene lost 11 bases, with 13 bases spanning the gap. This CDR3 has 13 residues.